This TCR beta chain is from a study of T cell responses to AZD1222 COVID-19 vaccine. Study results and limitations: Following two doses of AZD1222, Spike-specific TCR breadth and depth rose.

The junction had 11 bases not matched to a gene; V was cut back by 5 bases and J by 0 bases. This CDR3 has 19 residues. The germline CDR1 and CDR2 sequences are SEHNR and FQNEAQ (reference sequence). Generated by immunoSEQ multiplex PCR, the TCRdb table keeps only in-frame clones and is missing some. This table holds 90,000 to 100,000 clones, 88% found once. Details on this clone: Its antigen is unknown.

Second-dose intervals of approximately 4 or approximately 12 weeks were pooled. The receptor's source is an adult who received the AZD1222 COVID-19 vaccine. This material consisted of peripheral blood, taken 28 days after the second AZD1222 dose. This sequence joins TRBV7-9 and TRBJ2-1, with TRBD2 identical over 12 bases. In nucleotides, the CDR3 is TGTGCCAGCAGCCAGCCACTAGCGGGAGGCCCGAGCTCCTACAATGAGCAGTTCTTC. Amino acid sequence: CASSQPLAGGPSSYNEQFF.